The following is a T cell receptor (beta chain) sequence with its context. Its antigen remains unknown. Other DNA sequences within the sample encode an identical CDR3. Here immunoSEQ multiplex PCR was the method, and the copy in TCRdb shows in-frame clones only, minus some. The data hold approximately 2.4 million clones, with 90% to 96% observed a single time. These data originate in a study of shared clonotypes between healthy human individuals. Findings and limits, study-wide: Between a handful of donors, naive CD4 clonotypes were shared at a level of around 5.1%.

V lost 2 bases to trimming and J lost 1 base; unmatched junction nucleotides: 0. The CDR3 is 14 residues long. Germline assignment: CDR1 ENHRY and CDR2 SYGVKD. Sequencing was done on a sample of naive CD4+ T cells sorted from blood. Subset defined: CD45RA+ positively selected. The clonotype originates from a man between 18 and 29 years old in good health. This chain connects TRBV10-3 to TRBJ2-3; the match to TRBD2 covers 7 bases. CDR3 DNA: TGTGCCATCAGTGAGCGGGGGGGCACAGATACGCAGTATTTT. Encoded protein: CAISERGGTDTQYF.